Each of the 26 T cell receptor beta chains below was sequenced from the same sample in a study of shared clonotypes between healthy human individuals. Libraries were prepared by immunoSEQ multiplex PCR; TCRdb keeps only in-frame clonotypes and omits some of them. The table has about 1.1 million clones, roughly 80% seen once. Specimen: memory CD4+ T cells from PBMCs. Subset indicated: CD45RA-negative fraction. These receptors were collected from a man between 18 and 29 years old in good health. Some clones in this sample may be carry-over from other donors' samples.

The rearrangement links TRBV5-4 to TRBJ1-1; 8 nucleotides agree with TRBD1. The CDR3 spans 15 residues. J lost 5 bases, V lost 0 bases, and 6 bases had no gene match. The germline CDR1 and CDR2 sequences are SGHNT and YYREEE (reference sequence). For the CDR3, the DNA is TGTGCCAGCAGCTTGGGGACAGGGCGATGGACTGAAGCTTTCTTT. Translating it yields CASSLGTGRWTEAFF.

Written as DNA, the CDR3 is TGTGCCAGCAGCTTATTAGGGGTAGGAAACACCATATATTTT. This translates into CASSLLGVGNTIYF. The V gene is TRBV7-2, the J gene TRBJ1-3; weak D call: TRBD1 (5 bases). The V end was cut by 2 bases, the J end by 4 bases, with 9 bases between. Germline V gives CDR1 SGHTA, CDR2 FQGNSA. CDR3 length: 14 residues.

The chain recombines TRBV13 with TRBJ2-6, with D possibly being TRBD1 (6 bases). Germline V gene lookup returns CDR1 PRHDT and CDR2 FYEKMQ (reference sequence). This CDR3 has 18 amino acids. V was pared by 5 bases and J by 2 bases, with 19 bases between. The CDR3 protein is CASSPSKPSGAGANVLTF. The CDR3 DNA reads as TGTGCCAGCAGCCCAAGTAAACCATCAGGGGCTGGGGCCAACGTCCTGACTTTC.

CDR3 bases: TGTGCCAGCAGCATCGGCGGGACGGGCTATGGCTACACCTTC. This gives the protein CASSIGGTGYGYTF. This chain connects TRBV28 to TRBJ1-2; a weak D match, TRBD1 (5 bases). The CDR3 is 14 residues long. Per the germline V gene, CDR1 is MDHEN and CDR2 is SYDVKM. Trimming took off 6 bases at V and 4 bases at J, with 15 bases between the two ends.

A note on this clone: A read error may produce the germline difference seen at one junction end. In DNA, the CDR3 is TGCGCCAGCACCTTGGGGGGGAGCAACACTGAAGCTTTCTTT. Translated: CASTLGGSNTEAFF. The rearrangement uses TRBV5-1 and TRBJ1-1; the D gene is possibly TRBD1 (5 bases). Germline loops: CDR1 SGHRS, CDR2 YFSETQ. The CDR3 has 14 residues.

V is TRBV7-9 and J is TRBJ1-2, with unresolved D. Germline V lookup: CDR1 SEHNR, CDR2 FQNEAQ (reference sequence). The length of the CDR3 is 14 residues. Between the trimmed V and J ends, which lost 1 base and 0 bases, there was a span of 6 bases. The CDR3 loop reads CASSLGTSNYGYTF. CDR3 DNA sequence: TGTGCCAGCAGCTTAGGGACTTCTAACTATGGCTACACCTTC.

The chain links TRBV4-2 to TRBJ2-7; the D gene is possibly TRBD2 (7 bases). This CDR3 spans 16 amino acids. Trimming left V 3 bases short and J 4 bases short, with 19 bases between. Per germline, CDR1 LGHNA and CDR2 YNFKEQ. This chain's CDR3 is CASSHSGGGGGYEQYF. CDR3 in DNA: TGTGCCAGCAGCCATTCCGGAGGCGGGGGCGGATACGAGCAGTACTTC.

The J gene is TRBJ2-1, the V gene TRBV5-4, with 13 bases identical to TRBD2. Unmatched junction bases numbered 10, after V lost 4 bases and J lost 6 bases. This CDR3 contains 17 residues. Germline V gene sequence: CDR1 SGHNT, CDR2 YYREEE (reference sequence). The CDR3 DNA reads TGTGCCAGCAGCACCGGACTAGCGGGAGATCGGCTCAATGAGCAGTTCTTC. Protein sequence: CASSTGLAGDRLNEQFF. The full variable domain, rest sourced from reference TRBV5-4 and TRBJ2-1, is ETGVTQSPTHLIKTRGQQVTLRCSSQSGHNTVSWYQQALGQGPQFIFQYYREEENGRGNFPPRFSGLQFPNYSSELNVNALELDDSALYLCASSTGLAGDRLNEQFFGPGTRLTVL.

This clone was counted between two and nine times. The CDR3 bases are TGTGCCACCGCGGGGTCTGGGAGGTCCCAGTACTTC. It specifies CATAGSGRSQYF. V usage is TRBV19 and J usage is TRBJ2-5, with D possibly being TRBD2 (6 bases). This CDR3 comprises 12 residues. V lost 10 bases, J lost 9 bases, and 18 bases lay in between. Germline CDR1 is LNHDA and CDR2 is SQIVND (reference sequence).

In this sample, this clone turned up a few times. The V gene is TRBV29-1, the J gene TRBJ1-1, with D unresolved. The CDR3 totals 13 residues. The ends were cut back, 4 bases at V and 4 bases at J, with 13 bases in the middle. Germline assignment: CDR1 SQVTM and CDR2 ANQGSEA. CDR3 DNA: TGCAGCGTTGCATTCGATTGGGGCACTGAAGCTTTCTTT. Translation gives CSVAFDWGTEAFF.

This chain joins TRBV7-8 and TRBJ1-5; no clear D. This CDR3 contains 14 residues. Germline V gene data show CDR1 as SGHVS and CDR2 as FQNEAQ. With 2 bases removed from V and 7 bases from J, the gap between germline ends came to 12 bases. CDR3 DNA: TGTGCCAGCAGCTTATTCCGGGGATTGCAGCCCCAGCATTTT. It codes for CASSLFRGLQPQHF. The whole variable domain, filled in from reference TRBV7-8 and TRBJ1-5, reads GAGVSQSPRYKVAKRGQDVALRCDPISGHVSLFWYQQALGQGPEFLTYFQNEAQLDKSGLPSDRFFAERPEGSVSTLKIQRTQQEDSAVYLCASSLFRGLQPQHFGDGTRLSIL.

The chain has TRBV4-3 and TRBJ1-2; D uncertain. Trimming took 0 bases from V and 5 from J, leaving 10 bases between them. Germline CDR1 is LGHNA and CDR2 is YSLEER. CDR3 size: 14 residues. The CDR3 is CASSQDRAGYGYTF. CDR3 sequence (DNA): TGCGCCAGCAGCCAAGATCGGGCGGGGTATGGCTACACCTTC.

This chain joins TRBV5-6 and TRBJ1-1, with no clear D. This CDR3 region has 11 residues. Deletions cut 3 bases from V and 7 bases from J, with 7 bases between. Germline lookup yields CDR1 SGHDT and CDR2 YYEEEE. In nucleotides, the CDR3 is TGTGCCAGCAGCTCCTTGGGTGAAGCTTTCTTT. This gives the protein CASSSLGEAFF.

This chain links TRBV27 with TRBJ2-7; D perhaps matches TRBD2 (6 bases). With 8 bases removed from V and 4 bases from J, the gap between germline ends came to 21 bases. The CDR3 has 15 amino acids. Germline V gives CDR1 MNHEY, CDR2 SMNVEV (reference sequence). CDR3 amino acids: CASVSLAEGTYEQYF. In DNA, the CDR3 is TGTGCCAGCGTATCGTTAGCGGAAGGAACATACGAGCAGTACTTC.

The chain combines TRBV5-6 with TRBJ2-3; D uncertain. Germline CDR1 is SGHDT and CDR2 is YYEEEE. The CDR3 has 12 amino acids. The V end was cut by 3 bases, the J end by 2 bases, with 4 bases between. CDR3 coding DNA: TGTGCCAGCAGCTCGACCACAGATACGCAGTATTTT. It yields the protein CASSSTTDTQYF.

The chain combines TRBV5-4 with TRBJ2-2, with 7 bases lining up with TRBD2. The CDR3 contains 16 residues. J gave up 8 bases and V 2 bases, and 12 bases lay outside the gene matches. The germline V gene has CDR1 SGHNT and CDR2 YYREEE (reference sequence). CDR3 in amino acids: CASSFGGRLPTGELFF. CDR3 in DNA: TGTGCCAGCAGCTTCGGCGGGAGACTCCCAACTGGGGAGCTGTTTTTT.

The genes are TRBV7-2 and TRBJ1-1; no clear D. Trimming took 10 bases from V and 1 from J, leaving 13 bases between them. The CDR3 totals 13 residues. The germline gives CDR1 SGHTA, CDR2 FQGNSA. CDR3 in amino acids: CAKDRVRNTEAFF. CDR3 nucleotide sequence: TGTGCCAAGGATAGGGTGAGGAACACTGAAGCTTTCTTT. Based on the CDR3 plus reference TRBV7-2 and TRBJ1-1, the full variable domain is GAGVSQSPSNKVTEKGKDVELRCDPISGHTALYWYRQSLGQGLEFLIYFQGNSAPDKSGLPSDRFSAERTGGSVSTLTIQRTQQEDSAVYLCAKDRVRNTEAFFGQGTRLTVV.

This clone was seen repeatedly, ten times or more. The CDR3 protein is CASSLASGNTIYF. DNA for the CDR3: TGTGCCAGCAGCTTAGCCTCTGGAAACACCATATATTTT. The chain is built from TRBV7-8 and TRBJ1-3; D is unclear. Trimming took 0 bases from V and 0 from J, leaving 0 bases between them. The CDR3 runs to 13 residues. CDR1 and CDR2 (germline): SGHVS, FQNEAQ.

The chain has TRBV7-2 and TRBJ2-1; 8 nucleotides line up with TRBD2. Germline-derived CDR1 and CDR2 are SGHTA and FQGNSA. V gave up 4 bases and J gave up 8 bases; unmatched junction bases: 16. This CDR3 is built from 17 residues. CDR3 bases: TGTGCCAGCAGCTCCTCCCCCCAAGCGGGAGAATCCCATGAGCAGTTCTTC. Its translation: CASSSSPQAGESHEQFF.

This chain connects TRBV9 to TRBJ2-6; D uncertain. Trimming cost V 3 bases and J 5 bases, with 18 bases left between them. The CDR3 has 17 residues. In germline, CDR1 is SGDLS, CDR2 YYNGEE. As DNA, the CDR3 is TGTGCCAGCAGCGCCTCCGCCCCCCAGACGAGGGCCAACGTCCTGACTTTC. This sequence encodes CASSASAPQTRANVLTF. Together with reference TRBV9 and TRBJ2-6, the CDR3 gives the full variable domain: DSGVTQTPKHLITATGQRVTLRCSPRSGDLSVYWYQQSLDQGLQFLIQYYNGEERAKGNILERFSAQQFPDLHSELNLSSLELGDSALYFCASSASAPQTRANVLTFGAGSRLTVL.

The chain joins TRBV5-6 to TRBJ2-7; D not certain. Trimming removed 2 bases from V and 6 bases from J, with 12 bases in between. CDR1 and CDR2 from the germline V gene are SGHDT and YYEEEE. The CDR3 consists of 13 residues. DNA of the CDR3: TGTGCCAGCAGCTTCCGCTCGGTTTTCGAGCAGTACTTC. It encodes CASSFRSVFEQYF.

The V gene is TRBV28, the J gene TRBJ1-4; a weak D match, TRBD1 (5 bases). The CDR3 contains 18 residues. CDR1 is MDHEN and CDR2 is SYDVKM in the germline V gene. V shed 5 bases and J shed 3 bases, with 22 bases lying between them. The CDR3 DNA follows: TGTGCCAGCAGTATAAGGTGGGGACCCATTTCAGCTAATGAAAAACTGTTTTTT. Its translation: CASSIRWGPISANEKLFF. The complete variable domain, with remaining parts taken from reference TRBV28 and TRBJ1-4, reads DVKVTQSSRYLVKRTGEKVFLECVQDMDHENMFWYRQDPGLGLRLIYFSYDVKMKEKGDIPEGYSVSREKKERFSLILESASTNQTSMYLCASSIRWGPISANEKLFFGSGTQLSVL.

The CDR3 nucleotides are TGTGCCAGCTCACCAACCCAGGGGGTCCACGAGCAGTACTTC. Protein: CASSPTQGVHEQYF. The chain carries TRBV18 and TRBJ2-7; 7 positions agree with TRBD1. The CDR3 has 14 residues. Germline-derived CDR1 and CDR2 are KGHSH and LQKENI. The J segment lost 5 bases and the V segment lost 2 bases, leaving 6 bases of the junction unmatched.

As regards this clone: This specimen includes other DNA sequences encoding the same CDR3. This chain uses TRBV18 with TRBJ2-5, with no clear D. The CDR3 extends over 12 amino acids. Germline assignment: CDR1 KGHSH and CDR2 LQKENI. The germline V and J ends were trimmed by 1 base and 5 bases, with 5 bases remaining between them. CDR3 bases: TGTGCCAGCTCACCACAGGAGGAGACCCAGTACTTC. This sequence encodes CASSPQEETQYF. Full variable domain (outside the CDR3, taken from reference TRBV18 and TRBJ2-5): NAGVMQNPRHLVRRRGQEARLRCSPMKGHSHVYWYRQLPEEGLKFMVYLQKENIIDESGMPKERFSAEFPKEGPSILRIQQVVRGDSAAYFCASSPQEETQYFGPGTRLLVL.

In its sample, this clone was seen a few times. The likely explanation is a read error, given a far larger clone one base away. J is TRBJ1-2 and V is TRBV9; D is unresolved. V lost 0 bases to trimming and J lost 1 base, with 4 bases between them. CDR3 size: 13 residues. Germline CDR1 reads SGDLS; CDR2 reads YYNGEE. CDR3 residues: CASSVDNNYGYTF. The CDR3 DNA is TGTGCCAGCAGCGTAGACAATAACTATGGCTACACCTTC. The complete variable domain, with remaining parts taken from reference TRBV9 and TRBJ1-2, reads DSGVTQTPKHLITATGQRVTLRCSPRSGDLSVYWYQQSLDQGLQFLIQYYNGEERAKGNILERFSAQQFPDLHSELNLSSLELGDSALYFCASSVDNNYGYTFGSGTRLTVV.

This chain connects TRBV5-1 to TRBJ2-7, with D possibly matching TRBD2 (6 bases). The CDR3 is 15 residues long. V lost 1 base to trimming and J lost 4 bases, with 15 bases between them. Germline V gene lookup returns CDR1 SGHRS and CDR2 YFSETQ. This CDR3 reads CASSLQGGWVYEQYF. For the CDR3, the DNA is TGCGCCAGCAGCTTGCAGGGAGGATGGGTATACGAGCAGTACTTC.